One and the same sample provided the 9 T cell receptor beta chains below, sequenced in a study of T cell repertoires in cytomegalovirus infection. TCRdb analysed the reads with MiXCR anew, one entry per CDR3 protein. Among around 130,000 distinct CDR3 sequences listed, roughly a quarter were seen once. These receptors are not linked to any known antigen. Sequencing was performed on PBMCs, sequenced either directly or after in vitro stimulation (not recorded which). Every receptor here comes from a human donor in good health (CMV status not recorded). Some clones in this sample may be carry-over from other donors' samples.

This chain connects TRBV7-7 to TRBJ1-2; TRBD1 matches at 8 bases. The V gene's germline CDR1 is SSHAT and CDR2 FNYEAQ (reference sequence). V lost 3 bases and J lost 13; bases outside the gene matches: 13. This CDR3 has 14 amino acids. Here the CDR3 DNA reads TGTGCCAGCAGCTTGGGACAGGATACATCACTTCTCACCTTC. It yields the protein CASSLGQDTSLLTF.

V usage is TRBV2 and J usage is TRBJ2-7; possibly TRBD2 for D (6 bases). This CDR3 has 14 residues. The V end was cut by 0 bases, the J end by 4 bases, with 10 bases between. Per the germline V gene, CDR1 is SNHLY and CDR2 is FYNNEI. The CDR3 bases are TGTGCCAGCAGTGAAGCGGAGGGAGAGTACGAGCAGTACTTC. Amino acid sequence: CASSEAEGEYEQYF.

The J gene is TRBJ2-7, the V gene TRBV19, with 7 nucleotides matching TRBD1. Germline-derived CDR1 and CDR2 are LNHDA and SQIVND (reference sequence). Trimming removed 5 bases from V and 3 bases from J; junction bases left unmatched: 7. The CDR3 consists of 14 residues. CDR3: CASSSPGQFYEQYV. The CDR3 DNA follows: TGTGCCAGTAGTTCACCGGGACAGTTCTACGAGCAGTACGTC.

This sequence joins TRBV19 and TRBJ1-5; no reliable D call. This CDR3 has 14 residues. V lost 3 bases, J lost 4 bases, and 10 bases lay in between. Per germline, CDR1 LNHDA and CDR2 SQIVND (reference sequence). The CDR3 nucleotides read TGTGCCAGTAGTATCTCACGGGGTAATCAGCCCCAGCATTTT. This translates into CASSISRGNQPQHF.

This chain joins TRBV28 and TRBJ2-1, with 7 nucleotides matching TRBD1. V was pared by 5 bases and J by 15 bases, with 16 bases of the junction left unmatched. The CDR3 extends over 14 amino acids. Germline CDR1 is MDHEN and CDR2 is SYDVKM. CDR3 loop: CASSPYRTGFDGFF. CDR3 nucleotide sequence: TGTGCCAGCAGTCCCTACAGGACAGGATTTGATGGGTTCTTC.

The CDR3 DNA reads as TGTGCCAGCAGCGGGGGGAGCGGCAACAATGAGCAGTTCTTC. Encoded protein: CASSGGSGNNEQFF. This sequence joins TRBV6-1 and TRBJ2-1; TRBD2 matches at 7 bases. Looked up from germline, CDR1 is MNHNS and CDR2 is SASEGT. The CDR3 length is 14 residues. The junction had 7 bases not matched to a gene; V was cut back by 6 bases and J by 5 bases.

This clonotype was counted only a few times. The rearrangement links TRBV9 to TRBJ2-1; TRBD2 matches 13 bases. Germline V gene data show CDR1 as SGDLS and CDR2 as YYNGEE. V was pared by 2 bases and J by 7 bases, with 15 bases of the junction left unmatched. The CDR3 covers 19 residues. CDR3 amino acids: CASSVGLAGRRGVTNEQFF. CDR3 nucleotides: TGTGCCAGCAGCGTGGGACTAGCGGGACGGAGAGGTGTTACAAATGAGCAGTTCTTC.

The chain joins TRBV6-5 to TRBJ2-1; D gene uncertain. Between the trimmed V and J ends, which lost 7 bases and 11 bases, there was a span of 12 bases. The CDR3 loop spans 11 amino acids. Germline CDR1 and CDR2: MNHEY and SVGAGI. DNA for the CDR3: TGTGCCAGCACCGAATTAGGGAAGCAGTTCTTC. This encodes CASTELGKQFF.

The V and J genes are TRBV19 and TRBJ2-4, with 7 bases that match TRBD2. V gave up 1 base and J gave up 0 bases; unmatched junction bases: 6. Germline lookup yields CDR1 LNHDA and CDR2 SQIVND (reference sequence). The CDR3 runs to 17 residues. CDR3 nucleotide sequence: TGTGCCAGTAGTATAGTCTCTAGCGGCATAGCCAAAAACATTCAGTACTTC. Encoded protein: CASSIVSSGIAKNIQYF.